This T cell receptor beta chain was documented in a study of T cell responses to AZD1222 COVID-19 vaccine. Broader study findings: Unmutated variant regions reportedly attract nearly half of all spike-specific TCRs.

In regard to this clone: Its target is not known.

TCRdb keeps only in-frame clones here, not all; method: immunoSEQ multiplex PCR. This repertoire shows some 150,000 clones, roughly 89% found once; its top ten account for roughly 1.7%. The sample here was peripheral blood, taken 28 days after the second AZD1222 dose. The source is an adult who received the AZD1222 COVID-19 vaccine.

DNA of the CDR3: TGTGCCAGCAGCCGGAGACAGGGACGAGGGGAGCTGTTTTTT. Translation gives CASSRRQGRGELFF. The chain links TRBV28 to TRBJ2-2, with 7 bases matching TRBD1. CDR3 length: 14 amino acids. Per the germline V gene, CDR1 is MDHEN and CDR2 is SYDVKM. With 6 bases clipped from V and 8 bases from J, the junction kept 9 bases outside the gene matches.